The rows below give T cell receptor beta chains drawn from one sample of a study of T cell repertoires in cytomegalovirus infection. TCRdb recomputed calls from the reads with MiXCR, one row per CDR3 protein. The sample yields some 480,000 distinct CDR3 sequences, more than 30% seen once. These receptors lack a known antigen. The specimen comprised cultured PBMCs, sampled from culture after CMV antigen stimulation. The source is a human donor in good health (CMV status not recorded). Some clones in this sample may be carry-over from other donors' samples. The CDR3 runs from the conserved cysteine through the conserved F or W.

v_call	cdr3_aa
TRBV5-6	CASSRTGTTGELFF
TRBV2	CASGGRGEETQYF
TRBV6-2/TRBV6-3	CASSYQRNGQLNSNQPQHF
TRBV12-3/TRBV12-4	CASRPGQGRVQPQHF
TRBV6-2/TRBV6-3	CASSGSGTGEETQYF
TRBV27	CASSFVRGTQYF
TRBV4-3	CASSQEGRSTNTGELFF
TRBV28	CASRQDSNEKLFF
TRBV12-3/TRBV12-4	CASGGLDWLLAGELFF
TRBV29-1	CSVGSGVTEAFF
TRBV12-3/TRBV12-4	CASSYHSGLAGGTSTDTQYF
TRBV19	CASSWRSGVEQFF
TRBV19	CASSGGRPNEKLFF
TRBV5-1	CASSLGGKDQPQHF
TRBV7-2	CASSPGLDTEAFF
TRBV24-1	CATSTGTSGSHEQYF
TRBV19	CASSIRRGIGEKLFF
TRBV27	CASSWGTQRGEQYF
TRBV6-8	CASSTGSTDTQYF
TRBV7-2	CASSQVAGRGEKLFF
TRBV28	CASSPGGQNTEAFF
TRBV9	CASSVLGGQHYGYTF
TRBV13	CASSLNPPWQKYNEQFF
TRBV7-9	CASSLYRQPGDEQFF
TRBV6-6	CASRPGMRKTGELFF
TRBV28	CAIRTSGRGDNEQFF
TRBV2	CASTWGSGNTIYF
TRBV7-8	CASRQSTVEAFF
TRBV6-6	CASSSSPFYNEQFF
TRBV20-1	CSAPSRGPATNEKLFF
TRBV19	CASSANRGRLNSPLHF
TRBV7-6	CASRRAVGTGELFF
TRBV6-1	CASSSGATGELFF
TRBV7-9	CASSGGASEAFF
TRBV12-3/TRBV12-4	CASTVTLRNTIYF
TRBV7-2	CASSLASLGDTQYF
TRBV28	CASRQSFWPYEQYF
TRBV19	CASSPGTVVTEAFF
TRBV14	CASSQESYSDRKDEQFF
TRBV6-2/TRBV6-3	CASSYGPGGTEAFF
TRBV27	CASSQIGISSSQETQYF
TRBV6-1	CASSSGTSGRHEQFF
TRBV7-9	CASSVAGIYGYTF
TRBV3-1	CASSQLGGNIQYF
TRBV6-2/TRBV6-3	CASSYLPPGTSGPNEQFF
TRBV7-2	CASSPDRVYGKLFF
TRBV28	CASRDRGGRVDEQFF
TRBV7-9	CASSNPGGRKTQYF
TRBV30	CAWSRINRASGGYTF
TRBV19	CASRIRGSYEQFF
TRBV9	CASSAAGGGGSFPYNEQFF
TRBV19	CASSIDSASSGANVLTF
TRBV7-6	CASRPGPGQPRRDTQYF
TRBV19	CASRENTGELFF
TRBV5-1	CASSLDRDSLWRGYTF
TRBV7-2	CASSPPPGRLEQFF
TRBV11-3	CASSFNLMNTEAFF
TRBV11-3	CASSLTGGRGTQYF